These 6 T cell receptor beta chains were all obtained from the same sample, sequenced in a study of blood T cell repertoires in COVID-19. TCRdb keeps only in-frame clones here, not all; method: immunoSEQ multiplex PCR. This sample yields about 120,000 clones, of which 90% are seen a single time; 3.8% belongs to the top ten. The sequenced sample was peripheral blood. Every receptor here comes from a woman aged 55-69 years with COVID-19, enrolled during active disease.

Only one count was recorded for this clone. The chain recombines TRBV5-1 with TRBJ2-7; 9 bases match TRBD1. The V gene's germline CDR1 is SGHRS and CDR2 YFSETQ. This CDR3 is built from 12 residues. The junction had 4 bases not matched to a gene; V was cut back by 5 bases and J by 7 bases. The CDR3: CASSQDRGEQYF. In nucleotides, the CDR3 is TGCGCCAGCAGTCAGGACAGGGGAGAGCAGTACTTC.

This clone has more than one count but fewer than ten. The chain couples TRBV3-1 (or the pseudogene TRBV3-2) to TRBJ2-4; 9 bases match TRBD1. Germline trimming cut 9 bases from V and 10 bases from J; bases unmatched to any gene: 10. The germline gives CDR1 LGHDT, CDR2 YNNKEL (reference sequence). This CDR3 has 13 amino acids. The CDR3: CAREQGALLIQYF. CDR3 bases: TGTGCCAGGGAACAGGGGGCGTTATTGATTCAGTACTTC.

This clone was detected once. This chain connects TRBV19 to TRBJ1-5; tentatively, D is TRBD1 (6 bases). CDR3 length: 13 residues. Germline V gene sequence: CDR1 LNHDA, CDR2 SQIVND (reference sequence). V was shortened by 7 bases and J by 9 bases, with 16 bases between the two germline ends. In DNA, the CDR3 is TGTGCCAGTACTGCCGAGAGGGGGGGGCCCCAGCATTTT. Translating it yields CASTAERGGPQHF.

The chain carries TRBV5-1 and TRBJ2-6, with TRBD2 identical over 10 bases. CDR3 length: 18 amino acids. CDR1 is SGHRS and CDR2 is YFSETQ in the germline V gene. Trimming took 0 bases from V and 2 from J; bases not matched to a gene: 5. The CDR3 sequence: CASSLALAGVPGANVLTF. CDR3 in DNA: TGCGCCAGCAGCTTGGCTCTAGCGGGGGTACCTGGGGCCAACGTCCTGACTTTC.

The chain joins TRBV7-8 to TRBJ2-1; TRBD1 matches at 8 bases. The junction had 4 bases not matched to a gene; V was cut back by 5 bases and J by 4 bases. This CDR3 has 14 amino acids. Germline loops: CDR1 SGHVS, CDR2 FQNEAQ. The CDR3 loop reads CASSGRTGYNEQFF. Written as DNA, the CDR3 is TGTGCCAGCAGCGGACGGACAGGGTACAATGAGCAGTTCTTC.

The rearrangement links TRBV10-3 to TRBJ2-2, with TRBD1 identical over 7 bases. The V segment lost 0 bases and the J segment 7 bases; nucleotides outside the gene matches: 8. The germline V gene has CDR1 ENHRY and CDR2 SYGVKD. The CDR3 extends over 16 amino acids. The CDR3 sequence is CAISESRQGGGGELFF. The CDR3 DNA follows: TGTGCCATCAGTGAGTCCCGACAGGGCGGAGGCGGGGAGCTGTTTTTT.